One sample yielded the 11 T cell receptor beta chains listed below, sequenced in a study of T cell responses to AZD1222 COVID-19 vaccine. Sequencing used immunoSEQ multiplex PCR; TCRdb keeps in-frame clones, though not all of them. Here the sample spans under 150,000 clones, roughly 92% being singletons. The sample in question was peripheral blood, obtained on day 0 of AZD1222 vaccination. The receptors here all came from an adult in good health.

The chain recombines TRBV24-1 with TRBJ2-1; possibly TRBD1 for D (6 bases). V lost 5 bases and J lost 0, with 28 bases in between. Germline CDR1 reads KGHDR; CDR2 reads SFDVKD. The CDR3 length is 21 residues. The CDR3 loop is CATSGSWTARVGPVSYNEQFF. CDR3 nucleotide sequence: TGTGCCACCAGTGGTAGTTGGACAGCCCGGGTCGGACCGGTCTCCTACAATGAGCAGTTCTTC.

Comment on this clone: The junction differs from germline at one of its ends, possibly a read error. The CDR3 DNA reads as TGTGCCAGCAGTCCCAGCGAAGGTCAGGGGACGAGGGCGATCTTC. Translating gives CASSPSEGQGTRAIF. The chain links TRBV6-5 to TRBJ2-1; possibly TRBD1 for D (6 bases). CDR3 length: 15 residues. CDR1 MNHEY and CDR2 SVGAGI come from the germline V gene.

The chain joins TRBV25-1 to TRBJ2-3; D gene unclear. From germline, CDR1 is MGHDK and CDR2 SYGVNS. The V gene lost 2 bases and the J gene lost 1 base, with 13 bases spanning the gap. This CDR3 is built from 16 residues. This chain's CDR3 is CASSEVVGYGTDTQYF. The CDR3 DNA is TGTGCCAGCAGTGAAGTCGTGGGGTACGGCACAGATACGCAGTATTTT. Based on the CDR3 plus reference TRBV25-1 and TRBJ2-3, the full variable domain is EADIYQTPRYLVIGTGKKITLECSQTMGHDKMYWYQQDPGMELHLIHYSYGVNSTEKGDLSSESTVSRIRTEHFPLTLESARPSHTSQYLCASSEVVGYGTDTQYFGPGTRLTVL.

DNA for the CDR3: TGTGCCAGCAGCCTGTCGGGTTCTGGAGGGGAAAAACTGTTTTTT. Its protein product is CASSLSGSGGEKLFF. The chain has TRBV5-4 and TRBJ1-4; D gene ambiguous. The ends were cut back, 4 bases at V and 8 bases at J, with 18 bases in the middle. CDR1 and CDR2 (germline): SGHNT, YYREEE (reference sequence). The CDR3 has 15 amino acids.

This chain uses TRBV10-2 with TRBJ1-6; TRBD1 matches at 8 bases. The CDR3 extends over 14 amino acids. The germline V gene has CDR1 WSHSY and CDR2 SAAADI. J lost 7 bases, V lost 3 bases, and 2 bases had no gene match. DNA of the CDR3: TGCGCCAGCAGTGATCAGGGGGCAAATTCACCCCTCCACTTT. Translated, it gives CASSDQGANSPLHF.

The V gene is TRBV10-1, the J gene TRBJ2-2, with TRBD1 matching over 7 bases. Trimming removed 5 bases from V and 1 base from J; junction bases left unmatched: 7. The CDR3 consists of 16 residues. Germline CDR1 reads WNHNN; CDR2 reads SYGVQD (reference sequence). This chain's CDR3 is CASSRTGAMNTGELFF. CDR3 sequence (DNA): TGCGCCAGCAGTCGGACAGGCGCCATGAACACCGGGGAGCTGTTTTTT.

J is TRBJ2-3 and V is TRBV9; D remains unclear. The CDR3 has 12 residues. Germline CDR1 and CDR2: SGDLS and YYNGEE. V lost 3 bases and J lost 3, with 5 bases in between. The CDR3 spells CASSARTDTQYF. DNA of the CDR3: TGTGCCAGCAGCGCCCGGACAGATACGCAGTATTTT. Looking up the rest from reference TRBV9 and TRBJ2-3 gives the full variable domain: DSGVTQTPKHLITATGQRVTLRCSPRSGDLSVYWYQQSLDQGLQFLIQYYNGEERAKGNILERFSAQQFPDLHSELNLSSLELGDSALYFCASSARTDTQYFGPGTRLTVL.

The chain has TRBV9 and TRBJ1-6; no clear D gene. The CDR3 contains 12 residues. Trimming stripped 3 bases from V and 12 bases from J, with 10 bases between. Germline assignment: CDR1 SGDLS and CDR2 YYNGEE. CDR3 loop: CASSEGGLPLHF. The CDR3 region has the DNA TGTGCCAGCAGCGAGGGAGGATTACCCCTCCACTTT.

The rearrangement links TRBV6-6 to TRBJ2-2, with 10 bases matching TRBD2. The germline CDR1 and CDR2 sequences are MNHNY and SVGAGI (reference sequence). CDR3 length equals 16 residues. Trimming took 5 bases from V and 1 from J; bases not matched to a gene: 4. The CDR3 loop is CASSRAGGLNTGELFF. The DNA for the CDR3 is TGTGCCAGCAGTCGAGCGGGGGGGTTGAACACCGGGGAGCTGTTTTTT.

A few counts support this clone. The V call is TRBV6-5, the J call TRBJ1-4; D is possibly TRBD1 (5 bases). The germline CDR1 and CDR2 sequences are MNHEY and SVGAGI. V shed 1 base and J shed 6 bases, with 12 bases lying between them. CDR3 length: 15 residues. In nucleotides, the CDR3 is TGTGCCAGCAGTTACTATGGACACACGGATGAAAAACTGTTTTTT. Translation: CASSYYGHTDEKLFF.

The genes are TRBV3-1 (or the pseudogene TRBV3-2) and TRBJ1-2, with unresolved D. This CDR3 is built from 14 residues. V was cut by 4 bases and J by 3 bases, with 12 bases left in between. Germline V gives CDR1 LGHDT, CDR2 YNNKEL (reference sequence). The CDR3 region has the DNA TGTGCCAGCAGCCCCCGTGGAGACGACTATGGCTACACCTTC. Its protein product is CASSPRGDDYGYTF.